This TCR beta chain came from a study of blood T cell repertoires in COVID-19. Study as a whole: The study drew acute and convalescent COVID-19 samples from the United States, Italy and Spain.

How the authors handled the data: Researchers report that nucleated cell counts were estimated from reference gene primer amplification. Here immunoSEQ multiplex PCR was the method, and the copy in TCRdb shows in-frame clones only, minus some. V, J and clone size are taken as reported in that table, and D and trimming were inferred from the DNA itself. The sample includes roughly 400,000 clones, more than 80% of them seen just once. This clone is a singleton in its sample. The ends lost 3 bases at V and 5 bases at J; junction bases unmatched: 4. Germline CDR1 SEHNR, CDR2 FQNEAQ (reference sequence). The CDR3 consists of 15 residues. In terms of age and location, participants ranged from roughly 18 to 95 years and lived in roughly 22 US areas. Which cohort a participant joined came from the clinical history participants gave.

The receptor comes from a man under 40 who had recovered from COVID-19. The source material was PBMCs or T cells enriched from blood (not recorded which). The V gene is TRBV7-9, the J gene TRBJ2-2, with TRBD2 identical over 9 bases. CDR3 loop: CASSFAGGKTGELFF. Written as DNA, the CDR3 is TGTGCCAGCAGCTTTGCGGGAGGGAAGACCGGGGAGCTGTTTTTT.